This TCR beta chain derives from a study of T cells in pancreatic ductal adenocarcinoma. Data came from immunoSEQ multiplex PCR; TCRdb stores just in-frame clones and leaves some out. The sample lists tens of thousands of clones, approximately 90% occurring once. Study results and limitations: The resected cohort was biased toward the minority with early-stage disease. No significant tumor-blood clonality difference; means were about 0.12 and 0.073. Blood had more productive templates and 6 to 9-fold more unique clonotypes than tumor.

As concerns this clone: Its antigen is as yet unknown.

The V end was cut by 5 bases, the J end by 3 bases, with 14 bases between. CDR1 is MDHEN and CDR2 is SYDVKM in the germline V gene. The CDR3 runs to 14 residues. The selected patients with pancreatic ductal adenocarcinoma had surgery but no neoadjuvant therapy. Input material: PBMCs. This clonotype originated in a human donor with pancreatic ductal adenocarcinoma. The rearrangement links TRBV28 to TRBJ2-7; tentative D call: TRBD2 (6 bases). The CDR3 DNA sequence: TGTGCCAGCAGTCAGCAACCGCGGGACTACGAGCAGTACTTC. Protein: CASSQQPRDYEQYF.